A selection of T cell receptor beta chains follows, all from one sample in a study of blood T cell repertoires in COVID-19. Generated by immunoSEQ multiplex PCR, the TCRdb table keeps only in-frame clones and is missing some. The sample holds about 15,000 clones, roughly four fifths seen once. Sequencing was done on a sample of peripheral blood. These receptor sequences come from a woman in her seventies with active COVID-19. Each CDR3 is given with its conserved first and last residue. A D gene is named only where the DNA matches it firmly. The size entry is marked missing in some rows and otherwise reads once, few, many or a size class.

v_gene	d_gene	j_gene	abundance	CDR3nt	CDR3aa
TRBV28	-	TRBJ2-2	-	TGTGCCAGCAGTTTCGGGATTACCGGGGAGCTGTTTTTT	CASSFGITGELFF
TRBV14	TRBD1	TRBJ2-1	-	TGTGCCAGCAGCCAAAGGACAGGGAGGAATGAGCAGTTCTTC	CASSQRTGRNEQFF
TRBV5-1	-	TRBJ2-3	-	TGCGCCAGCAGCTCGGGATTCAGGCTCGCAGATACGCAGTATTTT	CASSSGFRLADTQYF
TRBV5-1	-	TRBJ2-1	-	TGCGCCAGCAGCTTCATGAGTAATGAGCAGTTCTTC	CASSFMSNEQFF
TRBV5-4	TRBD2	TRBJ2-4	-	TGTGCCAGCAGCAAGGGACTAGCGGGAGGGCCGGGGGACATTCAGTACTTC	CASSKGLAGGPGDIQYF
TRBV7-2	TRBD2	TRBJ2-2	-	TGTGCCAGCAGCTTTAGCGGGAGATCCGGGGAGCTGTTTTTT	CASSFSGRSGELFF
TRBV9	-	TRBJ2-6	few	TGTGCCAGCAGCCCCGCGGTAGCTGGGGCCAACGTCCTGACTTTC	CASSPAVAGANVLTF
TRBV10-2	-	TRBJ1-1	-	TGCGCCAGCATCGGGGTAACCCCTGAAGCTTTCTTT	CASIGVTPEAFF
TRBV28	-	TRBJ2-3	-	TGTGCCAGCAGTCCTCGGGGGGCTAGTATCTCGGATACGCAGTATTTT	CASSPRGASISDTQYF
TRBV6-5	-	TRBJ1-1	-	TGTGCCAGCAGTACCCAGATTTTGAACACTGAAGCTTTCTTT	CASSTQILNTEAFF
TRBV29-1	-	TRBJ2-7	-	TGCAGCGTTGTGCTTTTCCTCGGGGACGAGCAGTACTTC	CSVVLFLGDEQYF
TRBV19	TRBD1	TRBJ1-5	-	TGTGCCAGTTGGGACAGGGGAAGCAATCAGCCCCAGCATTTT	CASWDRGSNQPQHF
TRBV3-1/TRBV3-2	TRBD2	TRBJ2-1	few	TGTGCCAGCAGCGGACTAGCGGGTTCCTACAATGAGCAGTTCTTC	CASSGLAGSYNEQFF
TRBV9	TRBD2	TRBJ2-2	-	TGTGCCAGCAGCGTAGGATTAGCGGGAGGGAACACCGGGGAGCTGTTTTTT	CASSVGLAGGNTGELFF
TRBV2	-	TRBJ2-6	-	TGTGCCAGCAGAGAAGGGATTTGGAGCTCTGGGGCCAACGTCCTGACTTTC	CASREGIWSSGANVLTF
TRBV7-2	-	TRBJ1-1	medium-sized	TGTGCCGGAAACACCTGGAGTGAGGGAGTGAACACTGAAGCTTTCTTT	CAGNTWSEGVNTEAFF
TRBV9	-	TRBJ1-2	-	TGCGCCCCCCGCGCCGGGGGGGGCTACACCTTC	CAPRAGGGYTF
TRBV5-3	-	TRBJ2-7	-	TGTGCCAGAAGCTACTCCTCCGGGACTCCAAAATACGAGCAGTACTTC	CARSYSSGTPKYEQYF
TRBV5-4	-	TRBJ1-2	-	TGTGCCAGCAGCTTGGACGAGGTGCTCCCAGGAGGGGATGGCTACACCTTC	CASSLDEVLPGGDGYTF
TRBV7-6	-	TRBJ2-7	-	TGTGCCAGCAGCTTAGCCCCTAGCGCCAGCTCCTACGAGCAGTACTTC	CASSLAPSASSYEQYF
TRBV19	-	TRBJ1-1	-	TGTGCCAGTAGTATAGGGGGCACCTACACTGAAGCTTTCTTT	CASSIGGTYTEAFF
TRBV7-8	TRBD1	TRBJ2-1	-	TGTGCCAGCAGCCCCCGGACAGGGAGGCTGTTCAATGAGCAGTTCTTC	CASSPRTGRLFNEQFF
TRBV4-1	TRBD2	TRBJ2-5	few	TGCGCCAGCAGCCGGAATCCGGAGCGGGAGCAAGAGACCCAGTACTTC	CASSRNPEREQETQYF
TRBV11-2	-	TRBJ2-5	-	TGTGCCAGCAGCTTAGTTGGAGGATTGGAGACCCAGTACTTC	CASSLVGGLETQYF
TRBV6-5	TRBD2	TRBJ2-7	few	TGTGCCAGCAGTTACCGAGGACTAGCGGGAGGCTACGAGCAGTACTTC	CASSYRGLAGGYEQYF
TRBV6-4	-	TRBJ1-2	medium-sized	TGTGCCAGCAGTGACACAACACAAGCGCTCTATGGCTACACCTTC	CASSDTTQALYGYTF